The rows below give T cell receptor beta chains drawn from one sample of a study of blood T cell repertoires in COVID-19. Produced via immunoSEQ multiplex PCR; TCRdb's table is partial and in-frame only. The data contain roughly 150,000 clones, about 80% of them singletons. The source material was PBMCs or T cells enriched from blood (not recorded which). These receptors all stem from a woman in her 50s who had recovered from COVID-19. Each CDR3 is given with its conserved first and last residue. A D gene is named only where the DNA matches it firmly. Size values are once, few and many counts, or a class for expanded clones, and some rows have none.

TRBD1 . TRBJ2-5 TRBV7-2 CASSRDRGRQETQYF TGTGCCAGCAGCCGGGACAGGGGAAGGCAAGAGACCCAGTACTTC
. . TRBJ1-1 TRBV18 CASSSITGSGTEAFF TGTGCCAGCTCATCAATAACAGGGTCAGGTACTGAAGCTTTCTTT
TRBD2 . TRBJ2-4 TRBV5-1 CASSPFRTSLNIQYF TGTGCCAGCAGCCCGTTCCGGACTAGCCTGAACATTCAGTACTTC
TRBD2 . TRBJ2-1 TRBV10-2 CASSLADFSYNEQFF TGCGCCAGCAGCCTAGCGGACTTTTCCTACAATGAGCAGTTCTTC
. once TRBJ2-2 TRBV7-2 CASSPSRLGGTGELFF TGTGCCAGCAGCCCTAGCCGGTTAGGGGGCACCGGGGAGCTGTTTTTT
. . TRBJ2-1 TRBV21-1 CASSKVVSGSIGNEQFF TGTGCCAGCAGCAAAGTAGTATCGGGGAGCATAGGCAATGAGCAGTTCTTC
. . TRBJ1-1 TRBV13 CASSVTGLKRTEAFF TGTGCCAGCAGCGTAACGGGATTGAAGAGGACTGAAGCTTTCTTT
TRBD1 . TRBJ2-3 TRBV7-6 CASSSTGVTDTQYF TGTGCCAGCAGCTCAACAGGGGTCACAGATACGCAGTATTTT
. once TRBJ1-3 TRBV19 CASSSDWISGNTIYF TGTGCCAGTAGTTCCGACTGGATCTCTGGAAACACCATATATTTT
. . TRBJ1-4 TRBV15 CATSRPTGFGRIEKLFF TGTGCCACCAGCAGACCCACAGGGTTTGGCAGAATTGAAAAACTGTTTTTT
. . TRBJ1-2 TRBV7-2 CASSIRLQLKNGYTF TGTGCCAGCAGCATAAGATTACAGCTGAAGAATGGCTACACCTTC
. . TRBJ1-1 TRBV7-9 CASSLDQGRTEAFF TGTGCCAGCAGCTTAGACCAGGGCAGAACTGAAGCTTTCTTT
. . TRBJ2-7 TRBV5-1 CASSLRLDYYEQYF TGCGCCAGCAGCTTACGACTGGACTACTACGAGCAGTACTTC
. . TRBJ2-5 TRBV7-9 CASSLRSKGETQYF TGTGCCAGCAGCTTAAGGAGCAAGGGGGAGACCCAGTACTTC
TRBD2 once TRBJ2-5 TRBV6-5 CASILAGGGETQYF TGTGCCAGCATCTTGGCGGGGGGCGGGGAGACCCAGTACTTC
. . TRBJ1-2 TRBV29-1 CSVRLRYGYTF TGCAGCGTTCGACTCCGCTATGGCTACACCTTC
. few TRBJ1-3 TRBV7-8 CASRKDYSGNTIYF TGTGCCAGCAGAAAGGACTACTCTGGAAACACCATATATTTT
TRBD2 . TRBJ2-3 TRBV5-1 CASSFHSGATDTQYF TGCGCCAGCAGCTTTCATAGCGGGGCCACAGATACGCAGTATTTT
. . TRBJ1-4 TRBV3-1/TRBV3-2 CASRQGGTNEKLFF TGTGCCAGCAGGCAGGGCGGCACTAATGAAAAACTGTTTTTT
. . TRBJ1-2 TRBV28 CASSLVGHTQDGYTF TGTGCCAGCAGTTTAGTGGGACATACCCAAGATGGCTACACCTTC
. once TRBJ1-1 TRBV12-3/TRBV12-4 CASSFRVNTEAFF TGTGCCAGCAGTTTTCGGGTGAACACTGAAGCTTTCTTT
TRBD1 . TRBJ1-1 TRBV28 CASSVRQGLGHTEAFF TGTGCCAGCAGTGTGAGACAGGGCTTAGGTCACACTGAAGCTTTCTTT
TRBD1 few TRBJ1-2 TRBV9 CASSVRQGASYGYTF TGTGCCAGCAGCGTCAGACAGGGAGCCTCCTATGGCTACACCTTC
TRBD2 many TRBJ2-1 TRBV7-9 CASSLALAGVYNEQFF TGTGCCAGCAGCTTAGCGCTAGCGGGGGTGTACAATGAGCAGTTCTTC
. . TRBJ2-5 TRBV5-1 CASSLGHLQETQYF TGCGCCAGCAGCCTCGGACACCTCCAAGAGACCCAGTACTTC
. once TRBJ2-7 TRBV28 CASSRLGPETEQYF TGTGCCAGCAGTAGGTTGGGGCCAGAGACTGAGCAGTACTTC
TRBD1 . TRBJ2-2 TRBV10-3 CAITPGQGAPGELFF TGTGCCATCACCCCGGGACAGGGGGCGCCCGGGGAGCTGTTTTTT
. . TRBJ1-5 TRBV28 CASSSDSYQPQHF TGTGCCAGCAGCTCGGACAGTTATCAGCCCCAGCATTTT
. . TRBJ1-3 TRBV28 CASSPFGAVGSGNTIYF TGTGCCAGCAGTCCGTTTGGTGCGGTCGGCTCTGGAAACACCATATATTTT
. once TRBJ1-4 TRBV25-1 CASSEFSQVYEKLFF TGTGCCAGCAGTGAATTCTCACAGGTTTATGAAAAACTGTTTTTT
. . TRBJ1-1 TRBV28 CASTGGRDTEAFF TGTGCCAGCACCGGGGGTAGGGACACTGAAGCTTTCTTT
. . TRBJ1-1 TRBV7-2 CASSLMVDEAFF TGTGCCAGCAGCCTCATGGTAGATGAAGCTTTCTTT
. . TRBJ2-2 TRBV7-9 CASSSVIWELFF TGTGCCAGCAGTTCGGTAATATGGGAGCTGTTTTTT
. . TRBJ1-1 TRBV11-2 CASSPAVRVGEAFF TGTGCCAGCAGCCCCGCTGTACGGGTGGGTGAAGCTTTCTTT
. few TRBJ1-5 TRBV27 CASSWQGFNQPQHF TGTGCCAGCAGTTGGCAGGGATTCAATCAGCCCCAGCATTTT
TRBD2 . TRBJ2-5 TRBV2 CASTGDYKETQYF TGTGCCAGCACCGGGGACTATAAAGAGACCCAGTACTTC
. once TRBJ1-1 TRBV18 CASSTNTFYTEAFF TGTGCCAGCTCAACCAACACCTTCTACACTGAAGCTTTCTTT
TRBD2 . TRBJ2-2 TRBV5-1 CASSWAGAGELFF TGCGCCAGCAGTTGGGCGGGGGCCGGGGAGCTGTTTTTT
. . TRBJ1-4 TRBV10-3 CATTPDPGGTTNEKLFF TGTGCCACCACTCCCGACCCGGGAGGGACAACTAATGAAAAACTGTTTTTT
TRBD1 . TRBJ1-2 TRBV15 CATSSEGGQGPNYGYTF TGTGCCACCAGCAGCGAGGGGGGACAGGGGCCCAACTATGGCTACACCTTC
. once TRBJ2-5 TRBV30 CAWNLQGGAGETQYF TGTGCCTGGAACCTCCAAGGGGGGGCGGGTGAGACCCAGTACTTC
TRBD1 . TRBJ1-1 TRBV6-5 CASRLTGVMNTEAFF TGTGCCAGCAGACTTACAGGGGTGATGAACACTGAAGCTTTCTTT
TRBD1 . TRBJ1-2 TRBV9 CASGSRDSFYGYTF TGTGCCAGCGGGTCTCGGGACAGCTTTTATGGCTACACCTTC